This T cell receptor (beta chain) was captured by sequencing in a study of glioma-infiltrating T cells. Germline V gene lookup returns CDR1 LGHDT and CDR2 YNNKEL (reference sequence). This CDR3 comprises 10 residues. V lost 1 base and J lost 6, with 1 base in between. In the case of this clonotype: Its specificity is not known.

Findings and caveats of the study: Non-neoplastic patients had below-expected tissue-blood divergence, while all gliomas exceeded expectation. Only very few CDR3 sequences appeared in both tissue and blood.

The iRepertoire nested amplicon-rescue multiplex PCR amplified TCR alpha and beta CDR3s from RNA. One-step reverse transcription and amplification started from approximately 100-400 ng of tissue mRNA or PBMC total RNA. TCRdb reprocessed the multiplex PCR reads with MiXCR, giving one entry per CDR3 protein. Here the sample spans 100,000 to 150,000 distinct CDR3 sequences, 23% being singletons. The source material was glioma tissue, nonneoplastic brain tissue, or PBMCs (not recorded which). The chain uses TRBV3-1 and TRBJ2-7; no clear D gene. This clonotype originated in a human donor with low-grade glioma or glioblastoma, undergoing nonglioma brain surgery, or in good health (not recorded which). CDR3 coding DNA: TGTGCCAGCAGCCAAGGCGAGCAGTACTTC. Its translation is CASSQGEQYF.